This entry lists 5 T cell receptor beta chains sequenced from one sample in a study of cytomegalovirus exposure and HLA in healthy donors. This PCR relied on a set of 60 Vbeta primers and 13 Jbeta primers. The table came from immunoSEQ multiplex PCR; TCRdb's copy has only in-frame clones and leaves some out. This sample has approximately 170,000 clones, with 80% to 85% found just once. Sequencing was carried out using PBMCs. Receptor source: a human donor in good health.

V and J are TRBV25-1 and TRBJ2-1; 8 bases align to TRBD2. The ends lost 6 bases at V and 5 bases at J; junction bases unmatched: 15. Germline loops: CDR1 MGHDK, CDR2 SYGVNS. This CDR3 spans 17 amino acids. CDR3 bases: TGTGCCAGCAGCGGTATTGGGTCTAGCGGGCTCCACAATGAGCAGTTCTTC. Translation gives CASSGIGSSGLHNEQFF.

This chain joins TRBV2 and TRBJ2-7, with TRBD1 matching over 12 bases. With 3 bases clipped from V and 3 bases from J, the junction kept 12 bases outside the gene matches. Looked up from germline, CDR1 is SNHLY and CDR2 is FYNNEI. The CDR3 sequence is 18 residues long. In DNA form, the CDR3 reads TGTGCCAGCAGTGAGGGGGACAGGGGGCCAGAATTGGTCTACGAGCAGTACTTC. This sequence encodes CASSEGDRGPELVYEQYF.

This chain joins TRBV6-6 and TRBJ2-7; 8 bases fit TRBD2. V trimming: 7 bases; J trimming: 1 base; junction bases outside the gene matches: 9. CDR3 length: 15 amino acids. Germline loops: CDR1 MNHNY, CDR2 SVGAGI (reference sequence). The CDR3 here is CASTELGGGSYEQYF. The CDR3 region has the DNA TGTGCCAGCACCGAACTCGGCGGGGGGTCCTACGAGCAGTACTTC.

The CDR3 reads CASSLALTGGNEKLFF. The CDR3 DNA is TGTGCCAGCAGCTTAGCGCTGACAGGGGGTAATGAAAAACTGTTTTTT. This chain joins TRBV7-2 and TRBJ1-4, with TRBD1 identical over 9 bases. V lost 0 bases to trimming and J lost 4 bases; unmatched junction nucleotides: 3. The CDR3 is 16 amino acids. Germline CDR1 reads SGHTA; CDR2 reads FQGNSA.

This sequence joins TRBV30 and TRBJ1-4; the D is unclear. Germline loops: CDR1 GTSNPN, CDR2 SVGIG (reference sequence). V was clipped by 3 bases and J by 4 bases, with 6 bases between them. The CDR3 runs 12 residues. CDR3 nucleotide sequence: TGTGCCTGGAGGGCCTTTAATGAAAAACTGTTTTTT. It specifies CAWRAFNEKLFF.